The subject of this entry is one T cell receptor (beta chain). Its cognate antigen is unknown. This entry is derived from a study of T cell clonality in common variable immunodeficiency. Generated by immunoSEQ multiplex PCR, the TCRdb table keeps only in-frame clones and is missing some. The sample includes more than 30,000 clones, none of them occurring once. Replacement immunoglobulin had been given to every CVID subject for at least one year. Heparinized whole blood, about 4.5 to 9 ml, came from each donor. Broader study findings: Fewer deletions and N-nucleotide insertions were reportedly seen in common variable immunodeficiency TCR beta sequences.

Specimen: peripheral blood mononuclear cells. This sequence was found in a human donor with common variable immunodeficiency.

The CDR3 is CSASGTSGYNEQFF. Incomplete CDR3 DNA: TGCAGTGCCTCCGGGACTAGCGGGTACAATGAG. This rearrangement joins TRBV20-1 to TRBJ2-1; 12 nucleotides align to TRBD2. The CDR3 end lies 3 residues beyond the end of the read and is filled in from the germline J gene. The germline V gene has CDR1 DFQATT and CDR2 SNEGSKA (reference sequence). The CDR3 length is 14 residues. The V gene end was trimmed by 6 bases and the J gene end by 4 bases; junction bases not matched to a gene: 4.